This entry lists 22 T cell receptor beta chains sequenced from one sample in a study of cytomegalovirus exposure and HLA in healthy donors. PCR primers comprised 60 Vbeta and 13 Jbeta primers. Sequencing used immunoSEQ multiplex PCR; TCRdb keeps in-frame clones, though not all of them. The sample yields roughly 150,000 clones, around three quarters seen once. The specimen sequenced was PBMCs. These receptors were collected from a woman aged 40-49 years in good health and CMV-seropositive.

This chain joins TRBV28 and TRBJ2-1, with D possibly matching TRBD1 (7 bases). Looked up from germline, CDR1 is MDHEN and CDR2 is SYDVKM. Trimming removed 10 bases at V and 5 bases at J, with 15 bases between. The CDR3 loop spans 13 amino acids. CDR3 nucleotides: TGTGCCATAAACAGGGGACTCAACAATGAGCAGTTCTTC. Its protein is CAINRGLNNEQFF.

V usage is TRBV5-1 and J usage is TRBJ1-4; D unresolved. The V end was cut by 1 base, the J end by 5 bases, with 9 bases between. The CDR3 runs 14 residues. Germline CDR1 SGHRS, CDR2 YFSETQ. The CDR3 region has the DNA TGCGCCAGCAGCTTGAACCCTAGAAATGAAAAACTGTTTTTT. As protein: CASSLNPRNEKLFF. Variable domain in full (rest from reference TRBV5-1 and TRBJ1-4): KAGVTQTPRYLIKTRGQQVTLSCSPISGHRSVSWYQQTPGQGLQFLFEYFSETQRNKGNFPGRFSGRQFSNSRSEMNVSTLELGDSALYLCASSLNPRNEKLFFGSGTQLSVL.

The CDR3 here is CASSQLDRGEQFF. DNA of the CDR3: TGTGCCAGCAGCCAATTGGACAGGGGTGAGCAGTTCTTC. The V gene is TRBV14, the J gene TRBJ2-1; 9 bases match TRBD1. The V gene's germline CDR1 is SGHDN and CDR2 FVKESK. The CDR3 sequence is 13 residues long. The V gene end was trimmed by 2 bases and the J gene end by 9 bases; junction bases not matched to a gene: 2.

The gene calls are TRBV5-1 and TRBJ1-6, with 9 bases that match TRBD1. The germline CDR1 and CDR2 sequences are SGHRS and YFSETQ. V lost 4 bases, J lost 7 bases, and 9 bases stayed unmatched. The length of the CDR3 is 16 residues. The CDR3 region has the DNA TGCGCCAGCAGCCCTTATCCGGGACAGGGAAATTCACCCCTCCACTTT. This translates into CASSPYPGQGNSPLHF.

The chain combines TRBV2 with TRBJ2-7; 9 nucleotides align to TRBD2. CDR3 length: 14 residues. V lost 3 bases and J lost 4; bases outside the gene matches: 4. Per the germline V gene, CDR1 is SNHLY and CDR2 is FYNNEI. The DNA of the CDR3 is TGTGCCAGCAGTGAGATTAGCGGGAGATACGAGCAGTACTTC. Its protein product is CASSEISGRYEQYF.

This clone was observed a handful of times. This chain uses TRBV27 with TRBJ2-6, with 7 bases that match TRBD1. J gave up 0 bases and V 4 bases, and 15 bases lay outside the gene matches. Germline CDR1 MNHEY, CDR2 SMNVEV (reference sequence). The CDR3 sequence is 20 residues long. The CDR3 protein is CASSSLGWGQSSSGANVLTF. The CDR3 DNA sequence: TGTGCCAGCAGTTCCCTAGGCTGGGGACAGTCGAGCTCTGGGGCCAACGTCCTGACTTTC.

The rearrangement links TRBV19 to TRBJ2-1; D possibly corresponds to TRBD2 (6 bases). Germline-derived CDR1 and CDR2 are LNHDA and SQIVND (reference sequence). The CDR3 totals 13 residues. V lost 5 bases to trimming and J lost 6 bases, with 11 bases between them. The CDR3 here is CASSVGRPNEQFF. DNA for the CDR3: TGTGCCAGTAGTGTCGGGAGACCCAATGAGCAGTTCTTC.

The chain combines TRBV25-1 with TRBJ2-1, with D possibly being TRBD2 (5 bases). CDR1 is MGHDK and CDR2 is SYGVNS in the germline V gene. Trimming took off 4 bases at V and 4 bases at J, with 14 bases between the two ends. CDR3 length: 15 amino acids. CDR3 region: CASSVAGSRYNEQFF. The CDR3 DNA follows: TGTGCCAGCAGTGTTGCGGGCTCTAGGTACAATGAGCAGTTCTTC.

This clone was observed once. The V and J genes are TRBV7-9 and TRBJ2-1; possibly TRBD2 for D (5 bases). This CDR3 has 15 residues. V lost 3 bases and J lost 7, with 16 bases in between. The V gene's germline CDR1 is SEHNR and CDR2 FQNEAQ (reference sequence). The CDR3 spells CASSFPGPTGNEQFF. The DNA of the CDR3 is TGTGCCAGCAGCTTCCCGGGTCCCACGGGAAATGAGCAGTTCTTC.

This clone was observed a few times. This chain links TRBV13 with TRBJ2-3, with D possibly matching TRBD2 (6 bases). The germline V gene encodes CDR1 PRHDT and CDR2 FYEKMQ (reference sequence). The CDR3 has 15 amino acids. V lost 5 bases and J 1 base, leaving 13 bases between the germline ends. The CDR3 sequence is CASSPRLVGTDTQYF. DNA for the CDR3: TGTGCCAGCAGCCCCCGACTAGTTGGCACAGATACGCAGTATTTT. Combining the CDR3 with reference TRBV13 and TRBJ2-3 gives the whole variable domain AAGVIQSPRHLIKEKRETATLKCYPIPRHDTVYWYQQGPGQDPQFLISFYEKMQSDKGSIPDRFSAQQFSDYHSELNMSSLELGDSALYFCASSPRLVGTDTQYFGPGTRLTVL.

The chain combines TRBV27 with TRBJ2-7; D remains ambiguous. Germline CDR1 reads MNHEY; CDR2 reads SMNVEV (reference sequence). The length of the CDR3 is 11 residues. Trimming took off 8 bases at V and 2 bases at J, with 7 bases between the two ends. In DNA form, the CDR3 reads TGTGCCAGCGGCCCCACCTACGAGCAGTACTTC. This gives the protein CASGPTYEQYF.

This clone has just a few counts. This sequence joins TRBV4-1 and TRBJ2-5; 10 bases fit TRBD2. The CDR3 has 15 amino acids. Germline CDR1 MGHRA, CDR2 YSYEKL. V was pared by 4 bases and J by 4 bases, with 6 bases of the junction left unmatched. CDR3 nucleotides: TGCGCCAGCAGCCCCCGGGTAGCGGGAGGAGAGACCCAGTACTTC. Its translation: CASSPRVAGGETQYF.

The V gene is TRBV5-1, the J gene TRBJ2-2, with a possible D match to TRBD1 (5 bases). CDR3 size: 16 residues. CDR1 is SGHRS, CDR2 YFSETQ, per germline. With 3 bases removed from V and 6 bases from J, the gap between germline ends came to 18 bases. Here the CDR3 reads CASSWPAGQSPGELFF. The CDR3 DNA reads TGCGCCAGCAGCTGGCCGGCCGGACAATCACCCGGGGAGCTGTTTTTT.

The chain recombines TRBV10-3 with TRBJ2-3; D ambiguous. Per germline, CDR1 ENHRY and CDR2 SYGVKD. The V end was cut by 3 bases, the J end by 5 bases, with 9 bases between. This CDR3 is built from 13 residues. The CDR3 bases are TGTGCCATCAGTGATATGAGACAAGATACGCAGTATTTT. This gives the protein CAISDMRQDTQYF.

The V gene is TRBV11-2, the J gene TRBJ2-1; a possible D gene is TRBD2 (6 bases). Looked up from germline, CDR1 is SGHAT and CDR2 is FQNNGV. V was pared by 0 bases and J by 10 bases, with 19 bases between. This CDR3 comprises 16 residues. The CDR3: CASSLDRGTVAREQFF. As DNA, the CDR3 is TGTGCCAGCAGCTTAGATCGGGGGACTGTCGCCAGGGAGCAGTTCTTC.

The chain couples TRBV2 to TRBJ2-7, with TRBD1 identical over 9 bases. There are 14 residues in the CDR3. The germline CDR1 and CDR2 sequences are SNHLY and FYNNEI. V lost 5 bases, J lost 2 bases, and 4 bases stayed unmatched. CDR3 nucleotide sequence: TGTGCCAGCAGTACCTGGACAGGGGCCTACGAGCAGTACTTC. This gives the protein CASSTWTGAYEQYF.

The chain carries TRBV6-4 and TRBJ2-3; TRBD2 might be the D (5 bases). This CDR3 has 19 amino acids. Germline V gene lookup returns CDR1 MRHNA and CDR2 SNTAGT. V gave up 6 bases and J gave up 5 bases, with 30 bases separating them. The CDR3 sequence: CASSSKRSLPRRPQDTQYF. The CDR3 DNA follows: TGTGCCAGCAGCTCGAAGCGGAGCCTACCCAGAAGACCACAAGATACGCAGTATTTT.

The rearrangement uses TRBV5-1 and TRBJ2-3; 9 bases agree with TRBD2. Unmatched junction bases numbered 7, after V lost 4 bases and J lost 1 base. The length of the CDR3 is 16 residues. In germline, CDR1 is SGHRS, CDR2 YFSETQ. The CDR3 nucleotides read TGCGCCAGCAGCCTCCACCGGACTAGCGGCACAGATACGCAGTATTTT. Amino acid sequence: CASSLHRTSGTDTQYF.

The table lists this clone with a few counts. The chain has TRBV19 and TRBJ1-2, with 10 bases identical to TRBD1. CDR1 and CDR2 (germline): LNHDA, SQIVND (reference sequence). V shed 10 bases, J shed 4 bases, and the junction held 3 bases outside the gene matches. The CDR3 consists of 12 residues. This CDR3 reads CAIGTGAYGYTF. CDR3 coding DNA: TGTGCCATAGGGACAGGGGCCTATGGCTACACCTTC.

The CDR3 is CASRPGALYEQYF. The CDR3, as DNA: TGTGCCAGCAGGCCAGGGGCCCTCTACGAGCAGTACTTC. The chain employs TRBV28 and TRBJ2-7; TRBD1 might be the D (6 bases). CDR3 size: 13 residues. Germline assignment: CDR1 MDHEN and CDR2 SYDVKM. The V end lost 6 bases, the J end lost 3 bases, and 12 bases lay between the germline ends.

The CDR3 loop is CASSSRFTDTQYF. The CDR3 nucleotides read TGTGCCAGCAGCTCCAGGTTCACAGATACGCAGTATTTT. The genes are TRBV7-2 and TRBJ2-3; no firm D call. Germline CDR1 is SGHTA and CDR2 is FQGNSA. This CDR3 is 13 amino acids long. With 4 bases removed from V and 2 bases from J, the gap between germline ends came to 7 bases.

This sequence joins TRBV11-2 and TRBJ2-3, with a tentative D call TRBD1 (5 bases). The CDR3 runs to 12 residues. Germline V gene lookup returns CDR1 SGHAT and CDR2 FQNNGV. V was cut by 4 bases and J by 5 bases, with 7 bases left in between. The chain's CDR3 is CASSSTVDTQYF. The CDR3 DNA reads TGTGCCAGCAGCTCGACAGTAGATACGCAGTATTTT.